This T cell receptor beta chain was recovered during a study of T-cell memory formation after mild COVID-19. The germline V gene encodes CDR1 MGHRA and CDR2 YSYEKL. Trimming removed 4 bases at V and 3 bases at J, with 12 bases between. CDR3 length: 14 residues. This clonotype was seen ten or more times. MiXCR, run by TCRdb on the 5' RACE reads, gives a single entry per CDR3 protein. The sample holds approximately 250,000 distinct CDR3 sequences, over 15% seen once. The chain is built from TRBV4-1 and TRBJ1-2; D is ambiguous. The sample taken for sequencing was PBMCs or a T cell subset sorted from them (not recorded which). The sequence was obtained from a man aged 18 to 29 who had mild COVID-19 (a few samples of this study predate the infection). Cell type and time point are not known. The CDR3 DNA reads TGCGCCAGCAGCCGTCCGGACGCCCACTATGGCTACACCTTC. It encodes CASSRPDAHYGYTF.